What follows are 11 T cell receptor beta chains derived from one specimen sequenced in a study of blood T cell repertoires in COVID-19. Clones were read by immunoSEQ multiplex PCR, and TCRdb kept only the in-frame ones, dropping some. The sample consists of roughly 53,000 clones, almost 85% of them appearing once. The source material was peripheral blood. These receptors all stem from a human donor in a cohort sampled during active COVID-19.

The rearrangement uses TRBV6-5 and TRBJ1-6; tentatively, D is TRBD1 (5 bases). Germline-derived CDR1 and CDR2 are MNHEY and SVGAGI. The ends were cut back, 6 bases at V and 7 bases at J, with 13 bases in the middle. The CDR3 runs 14 residues. The CDR3 DNA reads TGTGCCAGCAGCAGGGTCTCTCACAATTCACCCCTCCACTTT. Amino acid sequence: CASSRVSHNSPLHF.

This clone was counted a few times. The chain joins TRBV9 to TRBJ2-1, with TRBD1 identical over 9 bases. The V gene's germline CDR1 is SGDLS and CDR2 YYNGEE. After removal of 4 bases from V and 3 bases from J, the junction contained 5 bases not matched to a gene. The CDR3 has 15 residues. The CDR3 coding sequence is TGTGCCAGCAGCCCCGGGACAGGGTACTACAATGAGCAGTTCTTC. It translates to CASSPGTGYYNEQFF.

This chain uses TRBV4-3 with TRBJ2-7; 8 positions match TRBD1. Germline V gene sequence: CDR1 LGHNA, CDR2 YSLEER. Trimming cost V 5 bases and J 0 bases; bases outside gene matches: 6. The CDR3 spans 15 residues. The CDR3 DNA follows: TGCGCCAGCAGCAAAGGGACAGGACCCTCCTACGAGCAGTACTTC. Encoded protein: CASSKGTGPSYEQYF.

The V gene is TRBV6-5, the J gene TRBJ1-1, with TRBD1 as a possible D gene (5 bases). V was cut by 8 bases and J by 7 bases, with 11 bases left in between. The germline V gene encodes CDR1 MNHEY and CDR2 SVGAGI. The CDR3 loop spans 11 amino acids. In nucleotides, the CDR3 is TGTGCCAGCTCAGGACACCTTGAAGCTTTCTTT. This translates into CASSGHLEAFF.

The V call is TRBV27, the J call TRBJ2-5; TRBD2 matches 8 bases. This CDR3 is built from 16 residues. V gave up 5 bases and J gave up 0 bases; unmatched junction bases: 8. Germline V gene lookup returns CDR1 MNHEY and CDR2 SMNVEV (reference sequence). CDR3 DNA: TGTGCCAGCAGTAAGGGTGGTAGCGGGAACCAAGAGACCCAGTACTTC. Translated: CASSKGGSGNQETQYF.

The chain carries TRBV29-1 and TRBJ2-7; perhaps TRBD1 as D (6 bases). The CDR3 has 16 amino acids. The V gene lost 1 base and the J gene lost 4 bases, with 20 bases spanning the gap. Germline lookup yields CDR1 SQVTM and CDR2 ANQGSEA. CDR3 coding DNA: TGCAGCGTTGAAGCACAGGGAAGATCCTCAAATTACGAGCAGTACTTC. It encodes CSVEAQGRSSNYEQYF.

The gene calls are TRBV6-5 and TRBJ1-2; 7 bases fit TRBD1. With 6 bases clipped from V and 7 bases from J, the junction kept 11 bases outside the gene matches. Germline CDR1 MNHEY, CDR2 SVGAGI. The CDR3 is 14 amino acids. The CDR3 DNA follows: TGTGCCAGCAGCTCGACAGGGCCCCTCGGTGGCTACACCTTC. Amino acids: CASSSTGPLGGYTF.

The chain recombines TRBV29-1 with TRBJ1-2; tentatively, D is TRBD1 (6 bases). Looked up from germline, CDR1 is SQVTM and CDR2 is ANQGSEA. The CDR3 is made up of 14 amino acids. Between the trimmed V and J ends, which lost 2 bases and 4 bases, there was a span of 14 bases. The CDR3 reads CSVEWGGAVYGYTF. In nucleotides, the CDR3 is TGCAGCGTTGAATGGGGGGGGGCTGTCTATGGCTACACCTTC.

The V call is TRBV11-2, the J call TRBJ2-5, with a tentative D call TRBD2 (6 bases). CDR3 length: 13 amino acids. With 4 bases removed from V and 1 base from J, the gap between germline ends came to 7 bases. Germline V gene data show CDR1 as SGHAT and CDR2 as FQNNGV. The CDR3 DNA reads TGTGCCAGCAGCTGGGGGGTCCAAGAGACCCAGTACTTC. Its protein product is CASSWGVQETQYF.

The chain is built from TRBV1 and TRBJ2-3; no check of the table's D call, TRBD2, against the DNA was made. TRBV1 is labeled a pseudogene. The CDR3 sequence is 19 residues long. This chain's CDR3 is CTSSQDQTSGGAFGDTQYF. In nucleotides, the CDR3 is TGCACCAGCAGCCAAGATCAAACTAGCGGGGGGGCCTTTGGAGATACGCAGTATTTT.

This clone was counted once. The CDR3 protein is CASSPRLATFNHNEQFF. DNA of the CDR3: TGTGCCAGCAGCCCCCGACTAGCAACGTTCAACCACAATGAGCAGTTCTTC. The chain carries TRBV27 and TRBJ2-1; the match to TRBD2 covers 7 bases. Per germline, CDR1 MNHEY and CDR2 SMNVEV (reference sequence). J was trimmed by 5 bases and V by 6 bases; bases with no gene match: 16. The CDR3 totals 17 residues.